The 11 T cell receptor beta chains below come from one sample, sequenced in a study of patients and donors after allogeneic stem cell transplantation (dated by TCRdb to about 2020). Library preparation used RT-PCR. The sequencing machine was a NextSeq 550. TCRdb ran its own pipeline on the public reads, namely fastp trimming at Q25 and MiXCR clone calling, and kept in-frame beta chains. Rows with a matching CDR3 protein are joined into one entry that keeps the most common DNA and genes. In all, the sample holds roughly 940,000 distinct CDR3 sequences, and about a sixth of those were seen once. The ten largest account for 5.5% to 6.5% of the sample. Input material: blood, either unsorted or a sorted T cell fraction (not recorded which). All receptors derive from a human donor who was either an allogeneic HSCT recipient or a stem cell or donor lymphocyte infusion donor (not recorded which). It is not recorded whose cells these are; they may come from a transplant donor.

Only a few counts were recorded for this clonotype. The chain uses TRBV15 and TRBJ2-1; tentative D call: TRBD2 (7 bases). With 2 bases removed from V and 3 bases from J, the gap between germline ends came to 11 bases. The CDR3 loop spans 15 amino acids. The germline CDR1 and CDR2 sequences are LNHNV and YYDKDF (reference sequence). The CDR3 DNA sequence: TGTGCCACCAGCAGAAAGCGGGACAACTACAATGAGCAGTTCTTC. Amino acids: CATSRKRDNYNEQFF.

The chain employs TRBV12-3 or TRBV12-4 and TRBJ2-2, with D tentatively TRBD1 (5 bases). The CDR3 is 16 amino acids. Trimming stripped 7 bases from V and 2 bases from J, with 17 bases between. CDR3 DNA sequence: TGTGCCAGCACTACAAATGGGGCAGGCAACACCGGGGAGCTGTTTTTT. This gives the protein CASTTNGAGNTGELFF.

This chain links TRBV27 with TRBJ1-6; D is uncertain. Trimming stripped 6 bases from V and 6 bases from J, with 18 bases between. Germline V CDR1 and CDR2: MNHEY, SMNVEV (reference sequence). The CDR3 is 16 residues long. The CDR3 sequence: CASRTVTATANSPLHF. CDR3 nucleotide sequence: TGTGCCAGCAGAACTGTTACAGCGACGGCTAATTCACCCCTCCACTTT.

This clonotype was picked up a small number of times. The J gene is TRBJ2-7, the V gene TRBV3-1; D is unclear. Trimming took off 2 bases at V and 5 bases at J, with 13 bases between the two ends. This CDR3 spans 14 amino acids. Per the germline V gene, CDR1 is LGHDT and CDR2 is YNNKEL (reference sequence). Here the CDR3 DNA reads TGTGCCAGCAGCCAATCGGGTTTCACCCACGAGCAGTACTTC. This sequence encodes CASSQSGFTHEQYF.

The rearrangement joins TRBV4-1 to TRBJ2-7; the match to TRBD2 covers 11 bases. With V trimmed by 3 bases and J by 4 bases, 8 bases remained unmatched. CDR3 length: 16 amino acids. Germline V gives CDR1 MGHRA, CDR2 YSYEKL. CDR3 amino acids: CASSHTSGGRWYEQYF. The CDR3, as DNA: TGCGCCAGCAGCCATACTAGCGGGGGTAGGTGGTACGAGCAGTACTTC.

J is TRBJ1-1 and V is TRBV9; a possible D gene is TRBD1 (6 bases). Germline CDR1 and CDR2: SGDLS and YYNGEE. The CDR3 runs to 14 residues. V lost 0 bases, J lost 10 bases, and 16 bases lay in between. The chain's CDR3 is CASSVGTETSGAFF. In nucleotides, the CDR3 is TGTGCCAGCAGCGTAGGGACAGAAACGTCCGGAGCTTTCTTT.

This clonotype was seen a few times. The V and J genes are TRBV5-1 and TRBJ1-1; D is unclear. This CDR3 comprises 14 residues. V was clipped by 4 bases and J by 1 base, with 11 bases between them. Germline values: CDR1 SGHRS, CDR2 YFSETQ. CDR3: CASSDSGKNTEAFF. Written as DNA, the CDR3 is TGCGCCAGCAGCGATTCCGGGAAGAACACTGAAGCTTTCTTT. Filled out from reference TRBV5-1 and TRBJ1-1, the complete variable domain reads KAGVTQTPRYLIKTRGQQVTLSCSPISGHRSVSWYQQTPGQGLQFLFEYFSETQRNKGNFPGRFSGRQFSNSRSEMNVSTLELGDSALYLCASSDSGKNTEAFFGQGTRLTVV.

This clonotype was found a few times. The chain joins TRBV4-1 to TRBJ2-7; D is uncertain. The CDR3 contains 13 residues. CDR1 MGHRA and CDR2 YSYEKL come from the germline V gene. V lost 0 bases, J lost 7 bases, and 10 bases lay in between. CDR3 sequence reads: CASSQDGTEEQYF. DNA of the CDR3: TGCGCCAGCAGCCAAGATGGTACAGAGGAGCAGTACTTC.

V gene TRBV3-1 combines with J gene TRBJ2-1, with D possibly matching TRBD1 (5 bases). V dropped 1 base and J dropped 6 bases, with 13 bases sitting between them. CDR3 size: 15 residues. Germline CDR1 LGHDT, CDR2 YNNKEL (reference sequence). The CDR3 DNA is TGTGCCAGCAGCCAAGGCAGGGCCCTTGGCAATGAGCAGTTCTTC. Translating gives CASSQGRALGNEQFF.

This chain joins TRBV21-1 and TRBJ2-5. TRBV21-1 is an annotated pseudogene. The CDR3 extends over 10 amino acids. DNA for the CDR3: TGTGCCAGCGCGGAAGAGACCCAGTACTTC. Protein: CASAEETQYF.

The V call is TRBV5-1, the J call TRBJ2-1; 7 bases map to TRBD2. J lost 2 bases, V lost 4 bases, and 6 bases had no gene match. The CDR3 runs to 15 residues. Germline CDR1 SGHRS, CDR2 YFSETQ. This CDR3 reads CASSLSGIAYNEQFF. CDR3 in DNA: TGCGCCAGCAGCCTAAGCGGGATCGCCTACAATGAGCAGTTCTTC.